This T cell receptor beta chain was captured by sequencing in a study of shared clonotypes between healthy human individuals. Ten immunoSEQ deep assay plates held the unsorted PBMC DNA. The method was immunoSEQ multiplex PCR; TCRdb's version includes in-frame clones alone and lacks a portion of them. The repertoire holds about 490,000 clones, with around 80% as singletons. There were no recent acute infections or vaccinations among the donors, who were healthy HIV-negative adults. All the donors were Caucasian adults who lived in Nashville, Tennessee. Genomic DNA, for the unsorted samples, came from tens of millions of PBMCs. Germline-derived CDR1 and CDR2 are MDHEN and SYDVKM. V gave up 6 bases and J gave up 8 bases; unmatched junction bases: 10. The CDR3 consists of 14 residues.

This sequence joins TRBV28 and TRBJ1-2; 9 bases align to TRBD1. The TCR originated in a woman aged 35 to 49 in good health. Some clones in this sample may be carry-over from other donors' samples. Sample: PBMCs. The CDR3 DNA reads TGTGCCAGCAGCCTACCGACAGGGACAGGGGGCTACACCTTC. This encodes CASSLPTGTGGYTF.